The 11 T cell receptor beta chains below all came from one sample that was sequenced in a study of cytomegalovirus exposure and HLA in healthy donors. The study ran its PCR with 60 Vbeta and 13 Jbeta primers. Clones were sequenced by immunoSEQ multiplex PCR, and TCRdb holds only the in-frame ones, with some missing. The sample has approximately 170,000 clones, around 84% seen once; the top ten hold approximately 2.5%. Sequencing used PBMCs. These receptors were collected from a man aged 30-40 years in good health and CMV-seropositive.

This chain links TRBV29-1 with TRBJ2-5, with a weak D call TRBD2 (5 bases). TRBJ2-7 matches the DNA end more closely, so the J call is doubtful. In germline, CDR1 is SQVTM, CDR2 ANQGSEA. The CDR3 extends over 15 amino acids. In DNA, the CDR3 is TGCAGCGTTGAAGTTGCTGGCGGGCTAGCCTACGAGCAGTACTTC. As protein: CSVEVAGGLAYEQYF.

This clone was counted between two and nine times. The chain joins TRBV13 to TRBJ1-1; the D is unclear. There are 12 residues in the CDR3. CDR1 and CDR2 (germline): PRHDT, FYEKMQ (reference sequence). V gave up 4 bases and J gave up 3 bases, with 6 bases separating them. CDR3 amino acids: CASSWHDTEAFF. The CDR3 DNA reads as TGTGCCAGCAGCTGGCACGACACTGAAGCTTTCTTT.

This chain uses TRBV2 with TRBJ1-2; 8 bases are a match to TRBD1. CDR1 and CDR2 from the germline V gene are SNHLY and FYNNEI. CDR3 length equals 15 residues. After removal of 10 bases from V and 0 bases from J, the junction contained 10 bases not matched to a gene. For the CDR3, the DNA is TGTGCCACCAAAGGACAGGGTACTTCTAACTATGGCTACACCTTC. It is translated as CATKGQGTSNYGYTF.

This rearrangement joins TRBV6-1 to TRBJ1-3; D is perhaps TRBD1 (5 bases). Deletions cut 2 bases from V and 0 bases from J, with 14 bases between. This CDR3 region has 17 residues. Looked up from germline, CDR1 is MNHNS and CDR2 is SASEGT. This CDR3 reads CASSELQGVFSGNTIYF. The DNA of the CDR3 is TGTGCCAGCAGTGAACTTCAGGGCGTTTTCTCTGGAAACACCATATATTTT.

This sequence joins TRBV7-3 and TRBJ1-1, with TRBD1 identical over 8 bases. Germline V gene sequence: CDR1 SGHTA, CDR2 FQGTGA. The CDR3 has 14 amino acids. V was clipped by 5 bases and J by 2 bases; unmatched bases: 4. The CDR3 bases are TGTGCCAGCAGCCAGCAGGGGGCAAACACTGAAGCTTTCTTT. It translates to CASSQQGANTEAFF.

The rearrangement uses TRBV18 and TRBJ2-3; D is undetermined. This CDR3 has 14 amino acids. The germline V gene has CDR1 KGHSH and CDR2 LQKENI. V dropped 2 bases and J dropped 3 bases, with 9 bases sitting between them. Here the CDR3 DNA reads TGTGCCAGCTCACCAGGGCTAAAGACAGATACGCAGTATTTT. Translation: CASSPGLKTDTQYF.

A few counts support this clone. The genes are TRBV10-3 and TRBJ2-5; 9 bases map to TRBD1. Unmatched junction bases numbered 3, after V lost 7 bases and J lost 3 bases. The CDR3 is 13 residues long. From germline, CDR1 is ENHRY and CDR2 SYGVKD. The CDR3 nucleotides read TGTGCCATCAACAGGGGGCTAGAAGAGACCCAGTACTTC. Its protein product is CAINRGLEETQYF.

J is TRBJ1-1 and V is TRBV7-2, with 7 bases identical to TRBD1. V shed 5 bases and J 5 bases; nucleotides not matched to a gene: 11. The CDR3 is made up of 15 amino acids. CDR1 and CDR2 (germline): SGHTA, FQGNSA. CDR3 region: CASSKTQGIGTEAFF. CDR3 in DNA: TGTGCCAGCAGCAAAACACAGGGGATTGGGACTGAAGCTTTCTTT.

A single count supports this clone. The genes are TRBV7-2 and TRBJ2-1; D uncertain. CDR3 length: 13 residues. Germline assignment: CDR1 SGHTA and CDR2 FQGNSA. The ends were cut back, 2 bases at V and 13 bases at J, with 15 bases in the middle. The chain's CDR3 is CASSLTLVEAQFF. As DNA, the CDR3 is TGTGCCAGCAGCTTAACGTTGGTAGAGGCCCAGTTCTTC.

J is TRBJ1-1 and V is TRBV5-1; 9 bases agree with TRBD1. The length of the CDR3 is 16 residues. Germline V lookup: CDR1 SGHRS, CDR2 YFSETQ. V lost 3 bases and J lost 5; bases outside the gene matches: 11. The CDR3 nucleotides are TGCGCCAGCAGCTCACAGGGGGCAAGGATCTGGACTGAAGCTTTCTTT. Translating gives CASSSQGARIWTEAFF.

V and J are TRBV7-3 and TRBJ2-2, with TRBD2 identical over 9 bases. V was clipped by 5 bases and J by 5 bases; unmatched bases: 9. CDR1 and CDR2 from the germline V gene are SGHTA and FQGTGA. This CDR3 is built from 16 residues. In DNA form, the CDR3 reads TGTGCCAGCAGCCCCGGGACTAGCAGGAGAACCGGGGAGCTGTTTTTT. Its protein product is CASSPGTSRRTGELFF.